Following are 25 T cell receptor beta chains from one sample sequenced in a study of cytomegalovirus exposure and HLA in healthy donors (dated by TCRdb to the late 2010s). The library was built by means of the immunoSEQ multiplex PCR assay. For the multiplex PCR, a mixture combining 60 forward primers for TCR Vbeta segments and 13 reverse primers for TCR Jbeta segments was used. What TCRdb holds here is the immuneACCESS table cut down to in-frame rearrangements. Part of the clones is not present; checked against another copy, under half of the missing clones reflect an unresolved V gene, and the others are unexplained. The sample table lists 150,000 to 200,000 clones, about three quarters of them with a count of one. The top ten constitute under 3.5% of the sample. Sequenced material: PBMCs. The receptors here all came from a woman younger than 45 in good health and CMV-seronegative.

This clone appeared a few times. This chain's CDR3 is CASSIGEVTHGYTF. The CDR3 nucleotides read TGTGCCAGTAGTATCGGGGAGGTTACCCATGGCTACACCTTC. This sequence joins TRBV19 and TRBJ1-2; no firm D call. Trimming stripped 3 bases from V and 6 bases from J, with 14 bases between. CDR1 and CDR2 (germline): LNHDA, SQIVND (reference sequence). There are 14 residues in the CDR3.

As for this clone: Other DNA sequences in this specimen translate into the identical CDR3. This sequence joins TRBV7-2 and TRBJ1-6; no definite D call. The CDR3 totals 15 residues. Germline CDR1 SGHTA, CDR2 FQGNSA. Trimming left V 1 base short and J 0 bases short, with 4 bases between. Written as DNA, the CDR3 is TGTGCCAGCAGCTTAGACAGCTCCTATAATTCACCCCTCCACTTT. Its translation is CASSLDSSYNSPLHF.

The V call is TRBV9, the J call TRBJ2-6; 7 nucleotides align to TRBD1. CDR3 length: 16 amino acids. Per the germline V gene, CDR1 is SGDLS and CDR2 is YYNGEE. Germline trimming cut 6 bases from V and 0 bases from J; bases unmatched to any gene: 6. The CDR3 coding sequence is TGTGCCAGCAACCGGGACAGCCGCTCTGGGGCCAACGTCCTGACTTTC. It specifies CASNRDSRSGANVLTF.

This clone was recorded a few times. The CDR3 nucleotides are TGTGCTAGTGGTCCCCAACGGGACTATCCGGTAGATACGCAGTATTTT. Translation: CASGPQRDYPVDTQYF. V is TRBV12-5 and J is TRBJ2-3, with TRBD2 matching over 7 bases. The V gene's germline CDR1 is LGHNT and CDR2 FRNRAP. The CDR3 spans 16 residues. The V and J ends lost 5 bases and 5 bases, in that order; junction bases with no gene match: 13.

The V call is TRBV18, the J call TRBJ1-6; TRBD1 aligns across 7 bases. This CDR3 is built from 15 residues. The germline gives CDR1 KGHSH, CDR2 LQKENI. After removal of 3 bases from V and 1 base from J, the junction contained 0 bases not matched to a gene. The CDR3 DNA is TGTGCCAGCTCACCCAGGGGGTCCTATAATTCACCCCTCCACTTT. This translates into CASSPRGSYNSPLHF.

The V gene is TRBV11-2, the J gene TRBJ2-5; 11 bases are a match to TRBD2. Germline CDR1 is SGHAT and CDR2 is FQNNGV. The ends lost 5 bases at V and 5 bases at J; junction bases unmatched: 7. The CDR3 consists of 15 residues. The CDR3 region has the DNA TGTGCCAGCAGCGCACTAGCGGGAGTTGTTGAGACCCAGTACTTC. Translated, it gives CASSALAGVVETQYF.

Worth noting for this clone: This same CDR3 is encoded by further DNA sequences in the sample. The J gene is TRBJ2-1, the V gene TRBV5-1, with 7 bases lining up with TRBD1. The CDR3 sequence is 14 residues long. Germline CDR1 reads SGHRS; CDR2 reads YFSETQ. Losses at the gene ends were 5 bases for V and 4 bases for J; bases not matched to a gene: 6. CDR3 DNA: TGCGCCAGCAGTGGTTCAGGGGGATACAATGAGCAGTTCTTC. Translating gives CASSGSGGYNEQFF.

This sequence joins TRBV5-1 and TRBJ2-2, with TRBD1 as a possible D gene (6 bases). Germline loops: CDR1 SGHRS, CDR2 YFSETQ. Deletions cut 5 bases from V and 7 bases from J, with 15 bases between. This CDR3 has 14 residues. The CDR3 reads CASSSTGWSGELFF. As DNA, the CDR3 is TGCGCCAGCAGTTCTACAGGGTGGAGCGGGGAGCTGTTTTTT.

V usage is TRBV19 and J usage is TRBJ2-7, with TRBD1 matching 8 bases. The CDR3 spans 13 residues. V shed 3 bases and J 5 bases; nucleotides not matched to a gene: 3. The germline CDR1 and CDR2 sequences are LNHDA and SQIVND (reference sequence). The CDR3 DNA follows: TGTGCCAGTAGTATCGGACAGGGTAACGAGCAGTACTTC. This translates into CASSIGQGNEQYF.

This chain links TRBV28 with TRBJ2-3; TRBD2 is a possible D gene (5 bases). Germline loops: CDR1 MDHEN, CDR2 SYDVKM. Trimming cost V 5 bases and J 4 bases, with 16 bases left between them. This CDR3 is 15 amino acids long. The CDR3 sequence is CASSLVGRGPDTQYF. The CDR3, as DNA: TGTGCCAGCAGTCTCGTAGGTAGAGGGCCAGATACGCAGTATTTT.

This rearrangement joins TRBV15 to TRBJ2-5; no firm D call. The end of the DNA fits TRBJ2-7 better, so the J call may be wrong. This CDR3 is 14 amino acids long. CDR1 is LNHNV, CDR2 YYDKDF, per germline (reference sequence). The CDR3 reads CATSRDAYSYEQYF. In nucleotides, the CDR3 is TGTGCCACCAGCAGAGATGCCTACTCCTACGAGCAGTACTTC.

The V call is TRBV2, the J call TRBJ1-4; 9 bases are a match to TRBD1. The CDR3 sequence is 15 residues long. Trimming at V came to 7 bases and at J to 8 bases, leaving 11 bases not matched to a gene. CDR1 is SNHLY, CDR2 FYNNEI, per germline. CDR3 bases: TGTGCCAGCACTTCGGGGGGACAGGGTACCGAAAAACTGTTTTTT. It specifies CASTSGGQGTEKLFF.

V gene TRBV7-9 combines with J gene TRBJ2-7; 7 bases map to TRBD1. From germline, CDR1 is SEHNR and CDR2 FQNEAQ (reference sequence). The V segment lost 5 bases and the J segment 2 bases; nucleotides outside the gene matches: 12. This CDR3 has 16 residues. CDR3: CASSRIPRTGPYEQYF. DNA for the CDR3: TGTGCCAGCAGCCGTATCCCGCGGACAGGTCCCTACGAGCAGTACTTC.

This clone appeared a few times. CDR3 in DNA: TGTGCCAGCTCACCAGTACAGGGGGCGCGAGGAAACACCATATATTTT. Its translation: CASSPVQGARGNTIYF. J is TRBJ1-3 and V is TRBV18; the match to TRBD1 covers 9 bases. The CDR3 sequence is 16 residues long. V shed 2 bases, J shed 4 bases, and the junction held 6 bases outside the gene matches. The germline V gene has CDR1 KGHSH and CDR2 LQKENI.

The chain couples TRBV5-5 to TRBJ1-5; tentative D call: TRBD1 (5 bases). The CDR3 runs 14 residues. Germline-derived CDR1 and CDR2 are SGHKS and YYEKEE (reference sequence). V was clipped by 4 bases and J by 5 bases, with 13 bases between them. The CDR3 spells CASSGGEADQPQHF. CDR3 DNA sequence: TGTGCCAGCAGCGGGGGGGAGGCAGATCAGCCCCAGCATTTT.

In this sample, this clone turned up a few times. V is TRBV5-1 and J is TRBJ1-5; no firm D call. CDR1 is SGHRS and CDR2 is YFSETQ in the germline V gene. V was trimmed by 0 bases and J by 7 bases, leaving 11 bases between them. This CDR3 is built from 14 residues. CDR3 residues: CASSLDGGEQPQHF. DNA of the CDR3: TGCGCCAGCAGCTTGGACGGCGGAGAACAGCCCCAGCATTTT.

V and J are TRBV2 and TRBJ2-7; 11 bases align to TRBD2. The CDR3 is made up of 14 amino acids. With 2 bases clipped from V and 7 bases from J, the junction kept 4 bases outside the gene matches. Germline loops: CDR1 SNHLY, CDR2 FYNNEI. This CDR3 reads CASSEFSGRGEQYF. For the CDR3, the DNA is TGTGCCAGCAGTGAATTTAGCGGGAGGGGGGAGCAGTACTTC. The full variable domain, in which reference TRBV2 and TRBJ2-7 provide the parts outside the CDR3, is EPEVTQTPSHQVTQMGQEVILRCVPISNHLYFYWYRQILGQKVEFLVSFYNNEISEKSEIFDDQFSVERPDGSNFTLKIRSTKLEDSAMYFCASSEFSGRGEQYFGPGTRLTVT.

The chain recombines TRBV19 with TRBJ1-2; D remains unclear. Germline CDR1 is LNHDA and CDR2 is SQIVND (reference sequence). Trimming stripped 9 bases from V and 0 bases from J, with 23 bases between. The CDR3 runs 17 residues. The CDR3 loop reads CASRPIASGLPNYGYTF. The CDR3 DNA sequence: TGTGCCAGCAGACCCATTGCCTCGGGTTTACCTAACTATGGCTACACCTTC. The variable domain in full, completed from reference TRBV19 and TRBJ1-2, reads DGGITQSPKYLFRKEGQNVTLSCEQNLNHDAMYWYRQDPGQGLRLIYYSQIVNDFQKGDIAEGYSVSREKKESFPLTVTSAQKNPTAFYLCASRPIASGLPNYGYTFGSGTRLTVV.

The rearrangement links TRBV28 to TRBJ1-6; D might be TRBD1 (6 bases). The germline V gene has CDR1 MDHEN and CDR2 SYDVKM. This CDR3 is built from 16 residues. V was clipped by 3 bases and J by 9 bases, with 18 bases between them. In DNA form, the CDR3 reads TGTGCCAGCAGTTTGTCAGGGGCCATCGTTTTTTCACCCCTCCACTTT. This codes for CASSLSGAIVFSPLHF.

J is TRBJ1-1 and V is TRBV29-1; possible D gene TRBD1, 6 bases. The CDR3 has 10 residues. Germline CDR1 is SQVTM and CDR2 is ANQGSEA. V was clipped by 7 bases and J by 13 bases, with 16 bases between them. The CDR3 coding sequence is TGCAGCGAACGTTCAGGGGTGGATTTCTTT. Encoded protein: CSERSGVDFF.

The CDR3 bases are TGTGCCAGCAGCTTGGAGCTGTACAATGAGCAGTTCTTC. Translating it yields CASSLELYNEQFF. J is TRBJ2-1 and V is TRBV5-6; D not resolved. This CDR3 contains 13 residues. V was clipped by 0 bases and J by 4 bases, with 5 bases between them. The germline gives CDR1 SGHDT, CDR2 YYEEEE.

This chain joins TRBV2 and TRBJ1-5, with 7 bases fitting TRBD1. This CDR3 spans 15 amino acids. CDR1 and CDR2 (germline): SNHLY, FYNNEI. J was trimmed by 4 bases and V by 6 bases; bases with no gene match: 9. The CDR3 is CASSLGGTANQPQHF. The CDR3 DNA reads TGTGCCAGCAGCTTAGGAGGGACAGCTAATCAGCCCCAGCATTTT. The variable domain in full, with the rest retrieved from reference TRBV2 and TRBJ1-5, is EPEVTQTPSHQVTQMGQEVILRCVPISNHLYFYWYRQILGQKVEFLVSFYNNEISEKSEIFDDQFSVERPDGSNFTLKIRSTKLEDSAMYFCASSLGGTANQPQHFGDGTRLSIL.

J is TRBJ2-7 and V is TRBV4-3; 8 bases agree with TRBD1. After removal of 0 bases from V and 4 bases from J, the junction contained 5 bases not matched to a gene. The CDR3 length is 15 residues. Looked up from germline, CDR1 is LGHNA and CDR2 is YSLEER. As DNA, the CDR3 is TGCGCCAGCAGCCAAGATGCAGGGGGCTATTACGAGCAGTACTTC. It specifies CASSQDAGGYYEQYF.

The V call is TRBV7-9, the J call TRBJ2-1, with TRBD1 as a possible D gene (6 bases). The CDR3 is 19 amino acids. Trimming cost V 1 base and J 0 bases, with 19 bases left between them. Germline lookup yields CDR1 SEHNR and CDR2 FQNEAQ (reference sequence). The CDR3: CASSLVQGTTLASYNEQFF. CDR3 coding DNA: TGTGCCAGCAGCTTAGTTCAGGGGACCACCTTGGCCTCCTACAATGAGCAGTTCTTC.

The chain combines TRBV7-6 with TRBJ2-3; no clear D gene. CDR1 is SGHVS and CDR2 is FNYEAQ in the germline V gene. The CDR3 sequence is 12 residues long. Trimming removed 4 bases from V and 3 bases from J, with 5 bases in between. The CDR3 reads CASSSFTDTQYF. CDR3 nucleotide sequence: TGTGCCAGCAGCTCCTTTACAGATACGCAGTATTTT. Based on the CDR3 plus reference TRBV7-6 and TRBJ2-3, the full variable domain is GAGVSQSPRYKVTKRGQDVALRCDPISGHVSLYWYRQALGQGPEFLTYFNYEAQQDKSGLPNDRFSAERPEGSISTLTIQRTEQRDSAMYRCASSSFTDTQYFGPGTRLTVL.